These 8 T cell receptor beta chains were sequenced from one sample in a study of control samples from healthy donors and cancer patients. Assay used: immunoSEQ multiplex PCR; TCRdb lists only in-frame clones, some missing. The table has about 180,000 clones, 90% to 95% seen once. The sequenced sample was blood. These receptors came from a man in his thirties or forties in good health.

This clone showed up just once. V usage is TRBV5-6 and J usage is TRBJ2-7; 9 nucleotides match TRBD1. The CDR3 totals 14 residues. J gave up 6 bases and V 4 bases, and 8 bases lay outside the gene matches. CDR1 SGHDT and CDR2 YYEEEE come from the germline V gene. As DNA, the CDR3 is TGTGCCAGCAGCACCCCGGGACAGGGTACCGAGCAGTACTTC. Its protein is CASSTPGQGTEQYF.

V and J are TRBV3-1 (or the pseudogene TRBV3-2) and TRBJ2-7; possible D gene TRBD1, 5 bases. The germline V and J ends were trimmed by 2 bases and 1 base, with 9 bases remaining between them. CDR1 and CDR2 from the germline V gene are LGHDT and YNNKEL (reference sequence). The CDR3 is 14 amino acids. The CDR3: CASSQLPGSYEQYF. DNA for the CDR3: TGTGCCAGCAGCCAACTCCCAGGGTCCTACGAGCAGTACTTC.

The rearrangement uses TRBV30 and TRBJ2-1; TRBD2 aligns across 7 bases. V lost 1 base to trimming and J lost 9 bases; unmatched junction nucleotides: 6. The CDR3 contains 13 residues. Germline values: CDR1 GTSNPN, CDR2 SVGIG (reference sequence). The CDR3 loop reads CAWSAGGTSEQFF. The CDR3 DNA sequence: TGTGCCTGGAGTGCGGGAGGAACAAGTGAGCAGTTCTTC.

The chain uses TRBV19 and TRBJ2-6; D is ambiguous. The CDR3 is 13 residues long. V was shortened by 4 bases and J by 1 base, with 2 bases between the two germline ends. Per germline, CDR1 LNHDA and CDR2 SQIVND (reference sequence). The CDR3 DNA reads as TGTGCCAGTAGTAAGTCTGGGGCCAACGTCCTGACTTTC. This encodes CASSKSGANVLTF.

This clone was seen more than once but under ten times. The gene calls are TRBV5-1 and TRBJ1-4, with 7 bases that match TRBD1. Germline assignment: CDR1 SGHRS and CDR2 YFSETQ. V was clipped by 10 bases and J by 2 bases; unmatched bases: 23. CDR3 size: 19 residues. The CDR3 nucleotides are TGCGCCTCCCGTGCGTTGGGGACAGACCATGAATATACTAATGAAAAACTGTTTTTT. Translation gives CASRALGTDHEYTNEKLFF.

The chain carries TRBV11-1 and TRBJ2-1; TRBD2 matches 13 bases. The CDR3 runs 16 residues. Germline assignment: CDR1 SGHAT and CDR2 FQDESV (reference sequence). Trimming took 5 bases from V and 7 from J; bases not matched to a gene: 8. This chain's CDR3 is CASSAGTSGIVNEQFF. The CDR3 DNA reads TGTGCCAGCAGCGCCGGGACTAGCGGGATAGTTAATGAGCAGTTCTTC.

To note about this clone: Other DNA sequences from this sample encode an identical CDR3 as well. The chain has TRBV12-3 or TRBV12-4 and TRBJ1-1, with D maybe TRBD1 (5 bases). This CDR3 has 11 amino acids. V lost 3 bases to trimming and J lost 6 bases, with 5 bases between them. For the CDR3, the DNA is TGTGCCAGCAGTTTGGGACCTGAAGCTTTCTTT. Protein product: CASSLGPEAFF.

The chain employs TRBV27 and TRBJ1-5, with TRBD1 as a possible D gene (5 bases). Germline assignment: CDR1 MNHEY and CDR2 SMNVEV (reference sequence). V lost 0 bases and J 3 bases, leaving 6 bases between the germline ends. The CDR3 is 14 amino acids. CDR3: CASSLSGANQPQHF. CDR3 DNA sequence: TGTGCCAGCAGTTTATCAGGGGCCAATCAGCCCCAGCATTTT.